One and the same sample provided the 9 T cell receptor beta chains below, sequenced in a study of cytomegalovirus exposure and HLA in healthy donors. PCR employed 60 Vbeta and 13 Jbeta primers. TCRdb's table, derived via immunoSEQ multiplex PCR, lists solely in-frame clones and lacks some. The repertoire consists of 95,000 or so clones, with roughly 79% occurring once and the leading ten covering over 4%. The sample comprised PBMCs. The receptors derive from a woman in her 70s in good health and CMV-seropositive.

This CDR3 reads CASNLAGEGETQYF. The CDR3 DNA follows: TGTGCCAGCAATCTAGCGGGAGAAGGGGAGACCCAGTACTTC. The V call is TRBV28, the J call TRBJ2-5; 10 nucleotides match TRBD2. CDR1 is MDHEN, CDR2 SYDVKM, per germline. The CDR3 spans 14 residues. J lost 5 bases, V lost 7 bases, and 7 bases had no gene match.

The chain combines TRBV7-2 with TRBJ2-1, with TRBD2 matching over 8 bases. This CDR3 region has 15 residues. CDR1 and CDR2 (germline): SGHTA, FQGNSA. V was pared by 4 bases and J by 5 bases, with 7 bases of the junction left unmatched. Written as DNA, the CDR3 is TGTGCCAGCAGCTCATACGGGACTAGAAACAATGAGCAGTTCTTC. As protein: CASSSYGTRNNEQFF.

The chain combines TRBV7-8 with TRBJ2-1, with D possibly TRBD2 on 6 matching bases. Germline V CDR1 and CDR2: SGHVS, FQNEAQ. V gave up 5 bases and J gave up 7 bases, with 15 bases separating them. This CDR3 region has 14 residues. In DNA, the CDR3 is TGTGCCAGCAGCCCGGGACTCAAATCTAATGAGCAGTTCTTC. The encoded protein is CASSPGLKSNEQFF.

This sequence joins TRBV6-1 and TRBJ2-5, with a possible D match to TRBD2 (7 bases). The J call may be in error: the DNA end matches TRBJ2-7 better. Per the germline V gene, CDR1 is MNHNS and CDR2 is SASEGT. CDR3 length: 15 residues. As DNA, the CDR3 is TGTGCCAGCAGTGAAGGGGGGGGCGGGTTCCGCGAGCAGTACTTC. It yields the protein CASSEGGGGFREQYF.

The chain carries TRBV28 and TRBJ1-1; D unclear. The CDR3 contains 14 residues. The V and J ends lost 5 bases and 5 bases respectively, with 15 bases between them. The germline V gene encodes CDR1 MDHEN and CDR2 SYDVKM. CDR3 sequence reads: CASSPDGKGTEAFF. In DNA form, the CDR3 reads TGTGCCAGCAGTCCGGACGGGAAGGGAACTGAAGCTTTCTTT.

This chain joins TRBV9 and TRBJ2-2; 12 bases map to TRBD2. Trimming cost V 5 bases and J 7 bases; bases outside gene matches: 9. The CDR3 is 16 residues long. Germline CDR1 SGDLS, CDR2 YYNGEE. The CDR3 spells CASSTGTSGRIGELFF. As DNA, the CDR3 is TGTGCCAGCAGTACCGGGACTAGCGGGCGAATCGGGGAGCTGTTTTTT.

This clone was seen once. The rearrangement links TRBV10-1 to TRBJ1-5; the D gene is possibly TRBD1 (6 bases). V shed 2 bases and J shed 4 bases, with 12 bases lying between them. Germline V gives CDR1 WNHNN, CDR2 SYGVQD (reference sequence). The CDR3 has 15 amino acids. The CDR3 spells CASSEPRDRNQPQHF. CDR3 DNA sequence: TGCGCCAGCAGTGAGCCGAGAGACAGGAATCAGCCCCAGCATTTT.

The chain carries TRBV4-1 and TRBJ1-3; perhaps TRBD1 as D (5 bases). Germline V gives CDR1 MGHRA, CDR2 YSYEKL. The CDR3 has 15 residues. Trimming pared 4 bases from V and 7 bases from J, leaving 17 bases between. The CDR3 DNA sequence: TGCGCCAGCAGCCGTCAAACGGGGGGGGAGAACACCATATATTTT. Translation: CASSRQTGGENTIYF.

The V gene is TRBV7-2, the J gene TRBJ2-7; possibly TRBD2 for D (6 bases). Germline-derived CDR1 and CDR2 are SGHTA and FQGNSA. Trimming removed 6 bases at V and 2 bases at J, with 14 bases between. The CDR3 sequence is 14 residues long. This CDR3 reads CASRAAGFPYEQYF. The CDR3 DNA reads as TGTGCCAGCAGAGCGGCGGGGTTCCCCTACGAGCAGTACTTC. Filled out from reference TRBV7-2 and TRBJ2-7, the complete variable domain reads GAGVSQSPSNKVTEKGKDVELRCDPISGHTALYWYRQSLGQGLEFLIYFQGNSAPDKSGLPSDRFSAERTGGSVSTLTIQRTQQEDSAVYLCASRAAGFPYEQYFGPGTRLTVT.